This T cell receptor (beta chain) was profiled in a study of T cell repertoires in cytomegalovirus infection. At the level of the study: Public TCR beta signatures indicated both CMV infection and matching HLA type. Broader study findings: Across the ex vivo response, the dominant clonotypes were HLA-C-restricted CMV-specific TCR beta clonotypes.

TCRdb passed the reads through MiXCR, listing each CDR3 protein once. The data hold under 200,000 distinct CDR3 sequences, with about a tenth observed a single time. V was pared by 4 bases and J by 4 bases, with 5 bases of the junction left unmatched. Germline-derived CDR1 and CDR2 are MDHEN and SYDVKM. The CDR3 sequence is 15 residues long. This clonotype was detected a few times. Its antigen is not known. The TCR originated in a human donor in good health (CMV status not recorded). Some clones in this sample may be carry-over from other donors' samples. The source material was PBMCs. J is TRBJ1-3 and V is TRBV28; TRBD1 matches 9 bases. The CDR3 loop reads CASSSPGTGGNTIYF. CDR3 DNA sequence: TGTGCCAGCAGTTCTCCCGGGACAGGGGGAAACACCATATATTTT.